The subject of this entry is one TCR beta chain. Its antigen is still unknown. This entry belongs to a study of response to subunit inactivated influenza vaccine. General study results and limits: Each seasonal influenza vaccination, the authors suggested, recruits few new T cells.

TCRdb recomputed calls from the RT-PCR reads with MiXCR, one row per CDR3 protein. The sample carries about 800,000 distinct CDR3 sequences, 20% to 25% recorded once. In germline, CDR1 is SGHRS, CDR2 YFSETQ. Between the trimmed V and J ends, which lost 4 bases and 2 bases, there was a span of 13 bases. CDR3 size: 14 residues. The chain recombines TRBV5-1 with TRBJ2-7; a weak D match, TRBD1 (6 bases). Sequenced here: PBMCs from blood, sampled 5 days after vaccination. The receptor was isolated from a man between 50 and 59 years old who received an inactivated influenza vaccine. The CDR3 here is CASSRDILAYEQYF. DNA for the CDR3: TGCGCCAGCAGCCGGGACATTTTAGCCTACGAGCAGTACTTC.